This TCR beta chain originates from a study of cytomegalovirus exposure and HLA in healthy donors. The primer mix had 60 Vbeta and 13 Jbeta primers. Here immunoSEQ multiplex PCR was the method, and the copy in TCRdb shows in-frame clones only, minus some. Counted here are roughly 170,000 clones, around 83% occurring once; the ten biggest clones make up around 1.7%. V gave up 0 bases and J gave up 9 bases; unmatched junction bases: 7. Germline-derived CDR1 and CDR2 are SGHTA and FQGNSA. The CDR3 has 16 residues. Study-wide results and limits: There were a few CMV-associated chains whose specificity for CMV antigens was confirmed in vitro.

In regard to this clone: The antigen is unknown.

J is TRBJ2-1 and V is TRBV7-2; 11 bases fit TRBD2. This clonotype was sampled from a man aged 50-60 years in good health and CMV-seronegative. The sequencing input was PBMCs. The CDR3 coding sequence is TGTGCCAGCAGCTTAGCGCGGGCTAGCGGGGGGTCTGAGCAGTTCTTC. Translated: CASSLARASGGSEQFF.